This TCR beta chain stems from a study of blood T cells in healthy people across ages. This clonotype was counted a few times. In germline, CDR1 is SGHTA, CDR2 FQGTGA. V was pared by 1 base and J by 0 bases, with 10 bases between. The CDR3 has 15 amino acids. It was with a sample-barcoded 5' primer and a J-beta primer mix that a second PCR of roughly 7 to 12 cycles was run. Each CDR3 protein gets one entry after TCRdb re-called the 5' RACE reads with MiXCR. The sample includes around 750,000 distinct CDR3 sequences, roughly 50% of them seen just once. The TCR originated in a man aged 80 or over in good health. The sample taken for sequencing was blood. The chain links TRBV7-3 to TRBJ2-7; D is perhaps TRBD1 or TRBD2 (5 bases each). The CDR3 coding sequence is TGTGCCAGCAGCTTAATGGGACCCAGCTCCTACGAGCAGTACTTC. It is translated as CASSLMGPSSYEQYF.